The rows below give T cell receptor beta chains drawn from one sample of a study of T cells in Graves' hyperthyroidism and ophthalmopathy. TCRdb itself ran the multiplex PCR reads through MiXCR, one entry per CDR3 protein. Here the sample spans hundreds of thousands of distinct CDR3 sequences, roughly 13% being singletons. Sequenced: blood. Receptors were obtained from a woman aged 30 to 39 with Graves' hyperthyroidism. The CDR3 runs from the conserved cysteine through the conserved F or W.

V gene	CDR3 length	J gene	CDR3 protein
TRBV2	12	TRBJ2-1	CAILATYNEQFF
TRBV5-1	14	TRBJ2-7	CARRFRDRTYEQYF
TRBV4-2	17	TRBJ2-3	CASSQGAGGPSTDTQYF
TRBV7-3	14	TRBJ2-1	CASSGGDRGNEQFF
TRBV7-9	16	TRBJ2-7	CASSSRDTHNSYEQYF
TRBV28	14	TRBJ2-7	CASSLRTGVYEQYF
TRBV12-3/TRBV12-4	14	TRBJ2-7	CASSSYRDDIQQYF
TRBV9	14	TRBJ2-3	CASSVIQVGDTQYF
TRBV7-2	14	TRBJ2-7	CTSSLDGYGNEQYF
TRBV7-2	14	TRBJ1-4	CASSLGGGEEKLFF
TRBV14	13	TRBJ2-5	CASSEGGAKTQYF
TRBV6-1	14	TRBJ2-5	CASRLSNYQETQYF
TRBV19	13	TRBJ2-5	CASSFAQGETQYF
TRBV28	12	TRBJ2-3	CAHAPSTDTQYF
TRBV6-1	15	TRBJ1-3	CASTPRARNGNTIYF
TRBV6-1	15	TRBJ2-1	CASSPRDGAYNEQFF
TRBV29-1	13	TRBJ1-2	CSVQDRVKNGYTF
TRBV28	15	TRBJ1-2	CATLNPSGALYGYTF
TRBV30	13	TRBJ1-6	CAWSVDGNSPLHF
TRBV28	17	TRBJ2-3	CASTATERESGSDTQYF
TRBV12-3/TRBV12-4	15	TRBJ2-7	CASSFVLTDSYEQYF
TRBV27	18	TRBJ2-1	CASSPNARLAPTDNEQFF
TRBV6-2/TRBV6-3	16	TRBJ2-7	CASSYSGTRLFYEQYF
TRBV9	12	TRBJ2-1	CASSPSSWEQFF
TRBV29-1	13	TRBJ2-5	CSVLDRIQETQYF
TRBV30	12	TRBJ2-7	CAWRNGAREQYF
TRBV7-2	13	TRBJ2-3	CASSHPYTDTQYF
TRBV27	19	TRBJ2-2	CASTRILIAGGPRTGELFF
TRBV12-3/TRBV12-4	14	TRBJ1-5	CASSYDRDNQPQHF
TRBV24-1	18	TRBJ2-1	CATSDLPPLAGHYNEQFF
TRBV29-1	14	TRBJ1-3	CSVTTGGFGNTIYF
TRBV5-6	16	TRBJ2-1	CASSLIWGRSYNEQFF
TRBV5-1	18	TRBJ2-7	CASSLSGGFDKISYEQYF
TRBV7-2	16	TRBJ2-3	CASSPGLAGEGDTQYF
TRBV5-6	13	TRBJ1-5	CASSFERGGPQHF
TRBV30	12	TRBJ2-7	CACHGLVYEQYF
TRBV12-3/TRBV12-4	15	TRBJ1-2	CASSFLQEAVHGYTF
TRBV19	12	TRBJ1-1	CASRRGNTEAFF
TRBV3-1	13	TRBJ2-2	CASALASTGELFF
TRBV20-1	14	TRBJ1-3	CSASPVGLRNTIYF
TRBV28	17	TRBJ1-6	CASSLGLMSSYNSPLHF
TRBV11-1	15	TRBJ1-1	CASSRPAGANTEAFF
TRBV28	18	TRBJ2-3	CASSFGFLAGSSTDTQYF